This T cell receptor beta chain was captured in a study of cytomegalovirus exposure and HLA in healthy donors. Study-wide results and caveats: TCR association rates varied by HLA locus in a later analysis, with DRB1 highest and HLA-C lowest. Immune exposure was documented only through CMV serostatus.

PCR was performed using 60 Vbeta and 13 Jbeta primers. Method: immunoSEQ multiplex PCR; TCRdb's copy keeps in-frame clones and lacks some. The sample holds about 170,000 clones, about 82% seen once. With respect to this clone: Antigen specificity is unknown.

Healthy individuals who donated bone marrow served as the donors. The length of the CDR3 is 11 residues. Germline CDR1 SGHVS, CDR2 FQNEAQ. Trimming left V 5 bases short and J 7 bases short, with 9 bases between. Sequenced: PBMCs. The TCR comes from a female donor in good health and CMV-seronegative. The rearrangement links TRBV7-8 to TRBJ2-7; possible D gene TRBD2, 6 bases. CDR3 in amino acids: CASSLRGEQYF. CDR3 in DNA: TGTGCCAGCAGCCTCCGGGGGGAGCAGTACTTC.